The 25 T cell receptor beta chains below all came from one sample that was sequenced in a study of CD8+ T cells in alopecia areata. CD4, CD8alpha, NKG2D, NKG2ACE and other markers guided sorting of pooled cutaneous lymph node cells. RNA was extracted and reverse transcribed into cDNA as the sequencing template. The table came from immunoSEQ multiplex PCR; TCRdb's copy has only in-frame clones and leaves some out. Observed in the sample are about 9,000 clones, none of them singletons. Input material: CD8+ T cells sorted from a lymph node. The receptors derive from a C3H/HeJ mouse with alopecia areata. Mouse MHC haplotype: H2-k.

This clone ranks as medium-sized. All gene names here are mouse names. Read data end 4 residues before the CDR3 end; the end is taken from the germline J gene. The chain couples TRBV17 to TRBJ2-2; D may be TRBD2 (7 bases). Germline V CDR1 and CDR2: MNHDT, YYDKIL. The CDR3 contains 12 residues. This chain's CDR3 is CATGGASGQLYF. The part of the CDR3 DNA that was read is TGTGCTACGGGGGGCGCGAGCGGG.

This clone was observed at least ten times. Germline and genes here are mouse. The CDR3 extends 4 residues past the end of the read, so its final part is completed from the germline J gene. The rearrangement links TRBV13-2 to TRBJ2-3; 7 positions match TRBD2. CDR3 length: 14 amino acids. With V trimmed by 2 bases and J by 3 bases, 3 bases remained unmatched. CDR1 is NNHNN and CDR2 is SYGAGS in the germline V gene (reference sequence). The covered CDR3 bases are TGTGCCAGCGGTGAATGGGGGGAGGCAGAA. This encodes CASGEWGEAE. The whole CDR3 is CASGEWGEAETLYF.

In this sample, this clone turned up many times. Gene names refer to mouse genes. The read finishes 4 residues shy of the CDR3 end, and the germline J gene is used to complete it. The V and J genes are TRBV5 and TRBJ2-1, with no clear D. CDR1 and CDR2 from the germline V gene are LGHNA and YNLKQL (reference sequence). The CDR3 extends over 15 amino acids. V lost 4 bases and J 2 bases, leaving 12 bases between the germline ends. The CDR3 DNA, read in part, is TGTGCCAGCAGCCCAAGACTCCTTGACTATGCT. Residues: CASSPRLLDYA. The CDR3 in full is CASSPRLLDYAEQFF.

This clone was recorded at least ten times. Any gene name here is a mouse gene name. CDR3 amino acids: CAWSTGGYAEQFF. CDR3 DNA, as far as it was read: TGTGCCTGGAGCACTGGGGGGTATGCT. The chain uses TRBV31 and TRBJ2-1; TRBD2 agrees at 9 bases. The CDR3 goes on 4 residues after the read ends, and that part is filled in from the germline J gene. Germline CDR1 GKSSPN, CDR2 SITVG. The length of the CDR3 is 13 residues. J gave up 4 bases and V 3 bases, and 1 base lay outside the gene matches.

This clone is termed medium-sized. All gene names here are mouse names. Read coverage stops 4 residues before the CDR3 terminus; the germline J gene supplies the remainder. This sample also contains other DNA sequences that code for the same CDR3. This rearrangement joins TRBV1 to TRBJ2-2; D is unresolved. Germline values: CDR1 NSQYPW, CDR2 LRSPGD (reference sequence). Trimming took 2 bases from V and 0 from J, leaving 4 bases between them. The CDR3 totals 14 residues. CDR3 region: CTCSAQANTGQLYF. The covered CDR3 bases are TGCACCTGCAGTGCACAAGCAAACACCGGG.

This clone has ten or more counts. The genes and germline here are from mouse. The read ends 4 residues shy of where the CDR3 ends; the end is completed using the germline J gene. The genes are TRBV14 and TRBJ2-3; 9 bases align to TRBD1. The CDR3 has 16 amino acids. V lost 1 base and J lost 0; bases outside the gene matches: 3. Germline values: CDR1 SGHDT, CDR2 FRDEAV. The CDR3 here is CASSFPDRGSAETLYF. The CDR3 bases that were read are TGTGCCAGCAGTTTCCCAGACAGGGGGAGTGCAGAA.

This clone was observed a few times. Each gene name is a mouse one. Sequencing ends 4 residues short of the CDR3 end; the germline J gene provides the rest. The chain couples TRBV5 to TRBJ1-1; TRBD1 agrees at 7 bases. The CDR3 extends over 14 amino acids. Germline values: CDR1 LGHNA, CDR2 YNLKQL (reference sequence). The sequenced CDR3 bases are TGTGCCAGCAGCCAAGAAGGGGGCCGGACA. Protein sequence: CASSQEGGRT. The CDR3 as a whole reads CASSQEGGRTEVFF.

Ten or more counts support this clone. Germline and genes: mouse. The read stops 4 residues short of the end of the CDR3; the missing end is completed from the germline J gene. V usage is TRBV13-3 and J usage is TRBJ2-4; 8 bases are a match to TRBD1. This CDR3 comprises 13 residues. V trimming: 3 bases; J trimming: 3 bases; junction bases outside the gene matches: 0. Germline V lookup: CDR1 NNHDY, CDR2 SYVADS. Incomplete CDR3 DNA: TGTGCCAGCAGTGGGACAGGGCAAAAC. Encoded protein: CASSGTGQN. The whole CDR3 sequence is CASSGTGQNTLYF.

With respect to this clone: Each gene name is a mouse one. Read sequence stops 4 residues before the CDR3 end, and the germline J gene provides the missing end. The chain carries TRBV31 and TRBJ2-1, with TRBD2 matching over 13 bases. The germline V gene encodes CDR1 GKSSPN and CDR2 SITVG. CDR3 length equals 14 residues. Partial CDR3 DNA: TGTGCCTGGAGCACGGACTGGGGGGGCGCT. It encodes CAWSTDWGGA. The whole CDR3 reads CAWSTDWGGAEQFF.

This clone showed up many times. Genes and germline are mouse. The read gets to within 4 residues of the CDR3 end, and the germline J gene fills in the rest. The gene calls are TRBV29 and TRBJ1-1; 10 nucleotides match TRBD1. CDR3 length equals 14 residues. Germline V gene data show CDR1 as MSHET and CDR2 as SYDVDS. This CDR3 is CASSSQTGGQEVFF. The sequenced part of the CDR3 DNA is TGTGCTAGCAGTTCCCAGACAGGGGGCCAA.

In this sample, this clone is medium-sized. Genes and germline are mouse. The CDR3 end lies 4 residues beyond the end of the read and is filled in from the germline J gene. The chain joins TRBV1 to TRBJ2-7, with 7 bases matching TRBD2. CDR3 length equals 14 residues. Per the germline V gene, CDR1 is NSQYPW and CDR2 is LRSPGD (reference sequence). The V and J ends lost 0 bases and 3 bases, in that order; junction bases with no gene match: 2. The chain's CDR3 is CTCSADYWGYEQYF. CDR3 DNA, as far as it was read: TGCACCTGCAGTGCAGATTACTGGGGCTAT.

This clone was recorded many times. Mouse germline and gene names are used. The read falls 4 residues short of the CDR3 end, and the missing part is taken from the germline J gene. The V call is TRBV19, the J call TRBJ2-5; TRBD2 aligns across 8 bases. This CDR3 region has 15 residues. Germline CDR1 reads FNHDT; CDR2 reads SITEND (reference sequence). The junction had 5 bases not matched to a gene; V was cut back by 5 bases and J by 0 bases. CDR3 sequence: CASSRTGINQDTQYF. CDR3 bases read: TGTGCCAGCAGCCGGACTGGGATTAACCAAGAC.

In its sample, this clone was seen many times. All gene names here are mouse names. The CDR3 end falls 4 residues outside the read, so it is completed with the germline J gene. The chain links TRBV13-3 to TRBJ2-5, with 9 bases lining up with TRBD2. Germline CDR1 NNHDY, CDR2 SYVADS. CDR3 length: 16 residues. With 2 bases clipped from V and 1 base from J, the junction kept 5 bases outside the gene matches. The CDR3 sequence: CASSEDWGMYQDTQYF. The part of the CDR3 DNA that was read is TGTGCCAGCAGTGAAGACTGGGGGATGTACCAAGAC.

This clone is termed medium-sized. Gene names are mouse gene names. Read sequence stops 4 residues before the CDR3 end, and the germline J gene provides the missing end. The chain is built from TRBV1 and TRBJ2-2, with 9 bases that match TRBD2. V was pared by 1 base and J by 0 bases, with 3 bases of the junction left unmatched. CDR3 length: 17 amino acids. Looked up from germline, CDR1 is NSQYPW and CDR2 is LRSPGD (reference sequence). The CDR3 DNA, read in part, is TGCACCTGCAGTGCAGCCCGACTGGGGGCAAACACCGGG. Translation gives CTCSAARLGANTG. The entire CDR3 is CTCSAARLGANTGQLYF.

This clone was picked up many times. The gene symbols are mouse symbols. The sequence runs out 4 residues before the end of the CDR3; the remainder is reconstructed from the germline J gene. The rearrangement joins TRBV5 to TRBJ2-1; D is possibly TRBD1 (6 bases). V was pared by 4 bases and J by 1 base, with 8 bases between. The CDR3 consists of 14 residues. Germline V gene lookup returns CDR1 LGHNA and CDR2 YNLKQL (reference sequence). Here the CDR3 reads CASSPGTNYAEQFF. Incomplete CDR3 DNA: TGTGCCAGCAGCCCCGGGACAAACTATGCT.

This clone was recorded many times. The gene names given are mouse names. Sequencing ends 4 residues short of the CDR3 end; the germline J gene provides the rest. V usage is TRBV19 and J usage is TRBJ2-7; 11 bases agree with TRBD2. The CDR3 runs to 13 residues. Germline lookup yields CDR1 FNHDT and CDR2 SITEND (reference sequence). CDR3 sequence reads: CASSWDWGYEQYF. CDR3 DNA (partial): TGTGCCAGCAGTTGGGACTGGGGGTAT. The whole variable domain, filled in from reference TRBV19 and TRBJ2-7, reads GGIITQTPKFLIGQEGQKLTLKCQQNFNHDTMYWYRQDSGKGLRLIYYSITENDLQKGDLSEGYDASREKKSSFSLTVTSAQKNEMAVFLCASSWDWGYEQYFGPGTRLTVL.

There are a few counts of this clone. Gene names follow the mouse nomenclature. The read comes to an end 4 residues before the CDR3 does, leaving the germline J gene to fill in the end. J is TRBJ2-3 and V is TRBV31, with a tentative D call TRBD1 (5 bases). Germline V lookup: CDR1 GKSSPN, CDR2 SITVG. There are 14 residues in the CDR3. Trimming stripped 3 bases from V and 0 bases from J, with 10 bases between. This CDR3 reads CAWSPTDSAETLYF. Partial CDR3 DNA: TGTGCCTGGAGCCCGACAGATAGTGCAGAA.

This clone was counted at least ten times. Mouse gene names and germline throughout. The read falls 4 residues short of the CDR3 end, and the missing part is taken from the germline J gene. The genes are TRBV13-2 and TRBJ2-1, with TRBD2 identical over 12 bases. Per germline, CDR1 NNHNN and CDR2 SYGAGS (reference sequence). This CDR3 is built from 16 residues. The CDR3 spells CASGDAPTGGAPEQFF. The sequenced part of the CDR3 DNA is TGTGCCAGCGGTGATGCCCCGACTGGGGGGGCGCCT.

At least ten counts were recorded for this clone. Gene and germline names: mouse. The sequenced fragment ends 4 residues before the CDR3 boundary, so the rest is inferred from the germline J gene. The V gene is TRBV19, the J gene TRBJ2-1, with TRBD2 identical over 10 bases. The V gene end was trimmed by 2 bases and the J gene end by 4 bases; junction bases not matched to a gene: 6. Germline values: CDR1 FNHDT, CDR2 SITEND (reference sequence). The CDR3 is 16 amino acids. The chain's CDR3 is CASSITWGGSYAEQFF. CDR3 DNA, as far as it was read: TGTGCCAGCAGTATTACCTGGGGGGGCTCTTATGCT. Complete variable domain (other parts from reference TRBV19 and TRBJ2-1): GGIITQTPKFLIGQEGQKLTLKCQQNFNHDTMYWYRQDSGKGLRLIYYSITENDLQKGDLSEGYDASREKKSSFSLTVTSAQKNEMAVFLCASSITWGGSYAEQFFGPGTRLTVL.

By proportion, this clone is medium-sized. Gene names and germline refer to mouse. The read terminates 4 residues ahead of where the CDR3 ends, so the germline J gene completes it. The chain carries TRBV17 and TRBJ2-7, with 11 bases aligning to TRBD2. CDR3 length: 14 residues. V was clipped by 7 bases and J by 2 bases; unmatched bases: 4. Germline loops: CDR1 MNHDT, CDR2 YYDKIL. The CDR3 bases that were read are TGTGCTAGCAATCCGGGACTGGGGGCCTAT. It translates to CASNPGLGAY. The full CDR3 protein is CASNPGLGAYEQYF.

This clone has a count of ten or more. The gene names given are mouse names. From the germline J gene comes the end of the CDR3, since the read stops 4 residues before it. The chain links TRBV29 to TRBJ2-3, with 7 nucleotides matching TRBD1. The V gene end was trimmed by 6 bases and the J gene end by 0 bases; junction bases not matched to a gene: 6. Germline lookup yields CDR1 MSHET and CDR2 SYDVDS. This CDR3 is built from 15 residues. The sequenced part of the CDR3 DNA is TGTGCTAGCAGAGGGACAGAAAAAAGTGCAGAA. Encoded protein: CASRGTEKSAE. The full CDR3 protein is CASRGTEKSAETLYF.

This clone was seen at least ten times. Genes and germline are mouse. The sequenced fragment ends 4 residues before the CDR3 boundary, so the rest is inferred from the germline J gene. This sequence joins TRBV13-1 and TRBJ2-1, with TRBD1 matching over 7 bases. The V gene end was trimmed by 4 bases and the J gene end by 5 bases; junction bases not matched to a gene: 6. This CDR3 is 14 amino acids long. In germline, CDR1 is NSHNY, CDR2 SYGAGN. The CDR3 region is CASSHRDSDAEQFF. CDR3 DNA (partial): TGTGCCAGCAGTCACCGGGACAGCGATGCT.

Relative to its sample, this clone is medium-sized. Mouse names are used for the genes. Incomplete CDR3 DNA: TGTGCCAGCAGTGGGACAGCCAGGAATTCGCCC. It yields the protein CASSGTARNSP. The CDR3, in full, reads CASSGTARNSPLYF. This rearrangement joins TRBV13-3 to TRBJ1-6; D possibly corresponds to TRBD1 (6 bases). The CDR3 extends 3 residues past the end of the read, so its final part is completed from the germline J gene. Being an ORF, TRBJ1-6 has a function that is uncertain. Germline lookup yields CDR1 NNHDY and CDR2 SYVADS. CDR3 length equals 14 residues. The V gene lost 3 bases and the J gene lost 7 bases, with 11 bases spanning the gap.

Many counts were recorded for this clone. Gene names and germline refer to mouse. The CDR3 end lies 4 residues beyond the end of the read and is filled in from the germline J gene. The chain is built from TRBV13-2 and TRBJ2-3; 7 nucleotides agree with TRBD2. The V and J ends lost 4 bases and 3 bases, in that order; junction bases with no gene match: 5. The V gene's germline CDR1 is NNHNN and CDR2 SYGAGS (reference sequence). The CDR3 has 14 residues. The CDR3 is CASGIRGGAETLYF. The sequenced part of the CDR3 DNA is TGTGCCAGCGGTATACGGGGGGGGGCAGAA.

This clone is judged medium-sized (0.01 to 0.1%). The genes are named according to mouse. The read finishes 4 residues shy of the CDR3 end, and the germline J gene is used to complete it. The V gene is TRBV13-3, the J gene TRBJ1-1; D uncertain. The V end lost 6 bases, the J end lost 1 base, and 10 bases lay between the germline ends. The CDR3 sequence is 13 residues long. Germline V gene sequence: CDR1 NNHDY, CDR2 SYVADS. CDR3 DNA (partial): TGTGCCAGCATATCGACAATAAACACA. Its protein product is CASISTINT. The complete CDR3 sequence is CASISTINTEVFF.